Presented here are 25 T cell receptor beta chains from one specimen sequenced in a study of blood T cell repertoires in COVID-19. Libraries were prepared by immunoSEQ multiplex PCR; TCRdb keeps only in-frame clonotypes and omits some of them. The profile shows 160,000 or so clones, approximately 88% of them singletons. The sequenced material came from peripheral blood. The receptors stem from a man between 60 and 70 years old with acute or convalescent COVID-19.

This clone was counted once. The chain recombines TRBV5-1 with TRBJ2-3; 14 positions agree with TRBD2. Germline CDR1 and CDR2: SGHRS and YFSETQ. This CDR3 has 16 residues. The J segment lost 6 bases and the V segment lost 0 bases, leaving 3 bases of the junction unmatched. CDR3 nucleotide sequence: TGCGCCAGCAGCTTGGTGGGACTAGCGGGGGATGATACGCAGTATTTT. It codes for CASSLVGLAGDDTQYF.

The chain joins TRBV9 to TRBJ1-1, with a tentative D call TRBD1 (5 bases). CDR1 SGDLS and CDR2 YYNGEE come from the germline V gene. The CDR3 has 13 residues. Trimming pared 1 base from V and 5 bases from J, leaving 9 bases between. This CDR3 is CASSVIGTTEAFF. The DNA for the CDR3 is TGTGCCAGCAGCGTAATCGGGACTACTGAAGCTTTCTTT.

This chain joins TRBV9 and TRBJ1-2, with 11 bases lining up with TRBD1. Germline V gene sequence: CDR1 SGDLS, CDR2 YYNGEE. The CDR3 contains 15 residues. The ends lost 0 bases at V and 8 bases at J; junction bases unmatched: 6. In DNA form, the CDR3 reads TGTGCCAGCAGCGTAGATGTGGACAGGGGGCAGGGCTACACCTTC. It specifies CASSVDVDRGQGYTF.

This clone has a handful of counts. The gene calls are TRBV5-6 and TRBJ2-1, with 10 bases identical to TRBD2. The V gene end was trimmed by 0 bases and the J gene end by 6 bases; junction bases not matched to a gene: 3. There are 15 residues in the CDR3. Germline V gene data show CDR1 as SGHDT and CDR2 as YYEEEE. This CDR3 reads CASSLVAGGINEQFF. Written as DNA, the CDR3 is TGTGCCAGCAGCTTGGTAGCGGGGGGTATCAATGAGCAGTTCTTC.

This chain connects TRBV12-5 to TRBJ1-3; the D is unclear. CDR3 length: 14 amino acids. Germline-derived CDR1 and CDR2 are LGHNT and FRNRAP. V was clipped by 4 bases and J by 0 bases, with 7 bases between them. CDR3 region: CASGYSGSGNTIYF. CDR3 coding DNA: TGTGCTAGTGGTTATTCAGGCTCTGGAAACACCATATATTTT.

This chain uses TRBV18 with TRBJ2-2, with D possibly TRBD2 on 5 matching bases. Between the trimmed V and J ends, which lost 2 bases and 5 bases, there was a span of 9 bases. Germline V gene data show CDR1 as KGHSH and CDR2 as LQKENI. This CDR3 is built from 14 residues. The CDR3 loop reads CASSPTTGTGELFF. The CDR3 DNA reads TGTGCCAGCTCACCAACAACGGGGACCGGGGAGCTGTTTTTT.

This chain joins TRBV3-1 (or the pseudogene TRBV3-2) and TRBJ2-6; D perhaps matches TRBD1 (6 bases). The CDR3 is made up of 19 amino acids. With 0 bases removed from V and 2 bases from J, the gap between germline ends came to 17 bases. The germline CDR1 and CDR2 sequences are LGHDT and YNNKEL (reference sequence). CDR3 amino acids: CASSQEMGQTRAGANVLTF. CDR3 in DNA: TGTGCCAGCAGCCAAGAAATGGGACAAACTAGAGCTGGGGCCAACGTCCTGACTTTC.

The chain joins TRBV6-6 to TRBJ1-2; D is undetermined. The CDR3 consists of 13 residues. Germline CDR1 reads MNHNY; CDR2 reads SVGAGI (reference sequence). Trimming left V 8 bases short and J 4 bases short, with 14 bases between. CDR3 nucleotides: TGTGCCAGCTCGGAGGGCACTATCTATGGCTACACCTTC. The encoded protein is CASSEGTIYGYTF.

The CDR3 loop reads CATSGGTGVPHEQFF. In DNA, the CDR3 is TGTGCCACCAGTGGCGGGACAGGGGTTCCCCATGAGCAGTTCTTC. The chain joins TRBV24-1 to TRBJ2-1, with 10 nucleotides matching TRBD1. CDR1 and CDR2 (germline): KGHDR, SFDVKD. CDR3 length equals 15 residues. Unmatched junction bases numbered 8, after V lost 5 bases and J lost 8 bases.

The chain recombines TRBV2 with TRBJ1-2; 10 nucleotides align to TRBD1. Germline CDR1 and CDR2: SNHLY and FYNNEI. Germline trimming cut 6 bases from V and 8 bases from J; bases unmatched to any gene: 3. The CDR3 consists of 12 residues. CDR3 bases: TGTGCCAGCAGATGGGACAGGGGAGGCTACACCTTC. Translated, it gives CASRWDRGGYTF.

This clone was seen a few times. The rearrangement joins TRBV18 to TRBJ1-2; TRBD1 aligns across 9 bases. The junction had 8 bases not matched to a gene; V was cut back by 5 bases and J by 4 bases. The CDR3 spans 15 residues. In germline, CDR1 is KGHSH, CDR2 LQKENI. In DNA, the CDR3 is TGTGCCAGCTCAAATGCGGGACAGGGTGCCTATGGCTACACCTTC. Residues: CASSNAGQGAYGYTF.

This chain links TRBV2 with TRBJ1-1; D call uncertain. In germline, CDR1 is SNHLY, CDR2 FYNNEI. The germline V and J ends were trimmed by 6 bases and 0 bases, with 8 bases remaining between them. The CDR3 covers 13 residues. The CDR3 DNA reads as TGTGCCAGCAGGACATTCGTGAACACTGAAGCTTTCTTT. Translation: CASRTFVNTEAFF.

The chain couples TRBV6-1 to TRBJ1-2; D remains ambiguous. Germline assignment: CDR1 MNHNS and CDR2 SASEGT. Trimming stripped 3 bases from V and 6 bases from J, with 11 bases between. The CDR3 runs to 13 residues. The chain's CDR3 is CASSERPKDGYTF. The CDR3 DNA follows: TGTGCCAGCAGTGAGCGGCCCAAGGATGGCTACACCTTC.

The chain couples TRBV11-3 to TRBJ2-3; maybe TRBD2 (6 bases). The V gene lost 1 base and the J gene lost 8 bases, with 19 bases spanning the gap. Germline-derived CDR1 and CDR2 are SGHNT and YENEEA. The CDR3 spans 16 residues. CDR3 amino acids: CASSLARNGTYRTQYF. CDR3 DNA: TGTGCCAGCAGCTTAGCCCGTAATGGGACTTACCGTACGCAGTATTTT.

The chain's CDR3 is CASSLDRTGYSPLHF. In DNA, the CDR3 is TGTGCCAGCAGCTTAGACCGGACAGGGTATTCACCCCTCCACTTT. The chain carries TRBV11-1 and TRBJ1-6, with 8 positions matching TRBD1. Trimming took 1 base from V and 8 from J; bases not matched to a gene: 4. The CDR3 has 15 amino acids. Germline CDR1 and CDR2: SGHAT and FQDESV (reference sequence).

V and J are TRBV6-4 and TRBJ1-5, with a weak D call TRBD1 (5 bases). CDR3 length: 17 amino acids. Trimming cost V 6 bases and J 0 bases, with 18 bases left between them. Per germline, CDR1 MRHNA and CDR2 SNTAGT. CDR3 protein: CASRPRQGTYSNQPQHF. CDR3 bases: TGTGCCAGCAGACCCCGGCAGGGAACATATAGCAATCAGCCCCAGCATTTT.

CDR3 sequence reads: CASSPAPTRSAGYEQYF. Written as DNA, the CDR3 is TGTGCCAGCAGCCCCGCCCCGACCCGTTCCGCGGGCTACGAGCAGTACTTC. J is TRBJ2-7 and V is TRBV5-6; weak D call: TRBD2 (5 bases). From germline, CDR1 is SGHDT and CDR2 YYEEEE. With 4 bases removed from V and 3 bases from J, the gap between germline ends came to 23 bases. The CDR3 spans 17 residues.

The rearrangement uses TRBV5-8 and TRBJ1-5, with D tentatively TRBD1 (6 bases). Germline V lookup: CDR1 SGHTS, CDR2 YDEGEE. Trimming left V 3 bases short and J 0 bases short, with 19 bases between. This CDR3 is 18 amino acids long. CDR3 DNA: TGTGCCAGCAGCTATCGGGGGGGGGCCCGATATAGCAATCAGCCCCAGCATTTT. This gives the protein CASSYRGGARYSNQPQHF.

This chain joins TRBV19 and TRBJ1-1; unclear D gene. Germline CDR1 is LNHDA and CDR2 is SQIVND (reference sequence). CDR3 length: 11 amino acids. Trimming removed 6 bases at V and 5 bases at J, with 7 bases between. This chain's CDR3 is CASREGTEAFF. The CDR3 DNA reads as TGTGCCAGTAGGGAGGGAACTGAAGCTTTCTTT.

The chain employs TRBV10-3 and TRBJ1-6; D is unresolved. This CDR3 is built from 15 residues. The ends were cut back, 4 bases at V and 0 bases at J, with 7 bases in the middle. Per germline, CDR1 ENHRY and CDR2 SYGVKD. CDR3 sequence reads: CAISARPSYNSPLHF. DNA of the CDR3: TGTGCCATCAGTGCCAGGCCCTCCTATAATTCACCCCTCCACTTT.

The rearrangement joins TRBV29-1 to TRBJ1-1; D remains unclear. V lost 5 bases and J 1 base, leaving 11 bases between the germline ends. This CDR3 spans 13 amino acids. Looked up from germline, CDR1 is SQVTM and CDR2 is ANQGSEA. The CDR3 region is CSVSEGRNTEAFF. DNA of the CDR3: TGCAGCGTTTCGGAGGGCCGGAACACTGAAGCTTTCTTT.

The chain has TRBV7-8 and TRBJ2-7, with 8 positions matching TRBD2. The J segment lost 1 base and the V segment lost 2 bases, leaving 7 bases of the junction unmatched. The CDR3 spans 16 residues. Germline V CDR1 and CDR2: SGHVS, FQNEAQ. CDR3 in amino acids: CASSLYHRGGSYEQYF. The DNA for the CDR3 is TGTGCCAGCAGCTTATATCATCGCGGGGGGTCCTACGAGCAGTACTTC.

The J gene is TRBJ1-1, the V gene TRBV19; 8 nucleotides line up with TRBD1. The CDR3 has 14 amino acids. Germline CDR1 is LNHDA and CDR2 is SQIVND (reference sequence). Trimming cost V 9 bases and J 5 bases; bases outside gene matches: 11. The chain's CDR3 is CASRTGRLVTEAFF. The CDR3 region has the DNA TGTGCCAGCAGGACAGGGCGATTGGTTACTGAAGCTTTCTTT.

In the case of this clone: At one of its ends the junction is not consistent with the germline gene, which may arise from a read error. This chain joins TRBV10-3 and TRBJ2-1; D is unclear. Germline V gives CDR1 ENHRY, CDR2 SYGVKD. This CDR3 spans 12 amino acids. In nucleotides, the CDR3 is TGTGCCATCAGTGAGTCTGGTATCGCCCAGATCTTC. Its protein product is CAISESGIAQIF.

V usage is TRBV25-1 and J usage is TRBJ1-2; 11 bases line up with TRBD1. Germline CDR1 and CDR2: MGHDK and SYGVNS. The ends lost 3 bases at V and 8 bases at J; junction bases unmatched: 8. The CDR3 extends over 15 amino acids. CDR3 nucleotides: TGTGCCAGCAGTGAGCCCGGGACAGGGGGTGGAGGCTACACCTTC. Protein product: CASSEPGTGGGGYTF.